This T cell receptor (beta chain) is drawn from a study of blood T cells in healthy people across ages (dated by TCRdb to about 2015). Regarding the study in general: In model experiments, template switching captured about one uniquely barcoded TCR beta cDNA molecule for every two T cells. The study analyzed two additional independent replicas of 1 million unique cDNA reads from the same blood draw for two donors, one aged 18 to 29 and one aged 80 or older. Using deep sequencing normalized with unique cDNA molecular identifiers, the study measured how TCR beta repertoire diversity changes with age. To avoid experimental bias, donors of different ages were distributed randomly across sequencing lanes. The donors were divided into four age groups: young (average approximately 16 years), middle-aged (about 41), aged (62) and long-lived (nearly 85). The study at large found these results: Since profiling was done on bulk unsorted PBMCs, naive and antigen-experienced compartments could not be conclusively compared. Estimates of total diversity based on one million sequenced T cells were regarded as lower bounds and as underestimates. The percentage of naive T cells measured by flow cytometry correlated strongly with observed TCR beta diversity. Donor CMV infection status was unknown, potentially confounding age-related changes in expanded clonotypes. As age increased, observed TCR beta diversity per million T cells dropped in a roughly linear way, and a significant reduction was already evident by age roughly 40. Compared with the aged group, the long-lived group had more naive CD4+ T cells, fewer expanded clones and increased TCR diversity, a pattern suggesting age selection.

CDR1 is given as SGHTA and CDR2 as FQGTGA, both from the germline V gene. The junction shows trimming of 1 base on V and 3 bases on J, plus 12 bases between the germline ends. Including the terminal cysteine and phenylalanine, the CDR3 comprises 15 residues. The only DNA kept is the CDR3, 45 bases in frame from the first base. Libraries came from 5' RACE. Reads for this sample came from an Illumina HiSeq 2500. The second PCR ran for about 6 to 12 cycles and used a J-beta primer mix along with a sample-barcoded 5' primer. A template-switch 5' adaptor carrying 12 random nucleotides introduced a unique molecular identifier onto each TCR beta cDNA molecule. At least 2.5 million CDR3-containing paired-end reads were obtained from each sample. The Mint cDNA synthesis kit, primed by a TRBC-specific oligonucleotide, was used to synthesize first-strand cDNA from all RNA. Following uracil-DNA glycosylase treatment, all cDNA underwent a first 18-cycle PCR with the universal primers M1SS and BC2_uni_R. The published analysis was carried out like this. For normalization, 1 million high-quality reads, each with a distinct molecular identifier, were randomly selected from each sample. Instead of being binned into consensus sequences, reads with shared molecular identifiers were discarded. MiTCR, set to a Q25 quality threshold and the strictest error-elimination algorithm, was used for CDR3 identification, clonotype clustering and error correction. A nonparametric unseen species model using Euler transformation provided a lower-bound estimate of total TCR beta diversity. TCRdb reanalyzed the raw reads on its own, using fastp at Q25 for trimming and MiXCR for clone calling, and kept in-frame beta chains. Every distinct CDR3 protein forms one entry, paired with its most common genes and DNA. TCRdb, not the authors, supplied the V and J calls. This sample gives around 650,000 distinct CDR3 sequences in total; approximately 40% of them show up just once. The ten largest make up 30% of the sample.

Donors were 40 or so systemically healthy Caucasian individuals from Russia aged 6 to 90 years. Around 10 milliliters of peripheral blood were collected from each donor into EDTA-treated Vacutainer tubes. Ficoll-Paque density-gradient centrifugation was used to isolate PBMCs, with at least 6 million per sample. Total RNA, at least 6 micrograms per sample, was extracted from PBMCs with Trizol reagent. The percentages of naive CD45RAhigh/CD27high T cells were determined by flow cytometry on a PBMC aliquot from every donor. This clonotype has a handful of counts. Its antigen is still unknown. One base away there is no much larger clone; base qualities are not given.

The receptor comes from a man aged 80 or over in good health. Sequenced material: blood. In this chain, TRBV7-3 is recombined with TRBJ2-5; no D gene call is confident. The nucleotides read TGTGCCAGCAGCTTAAACGACTCACCGAAAGAGACCCAGTACTTC. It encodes CASSLNDSPKETQYF.